The clone carrying this T cell receptor (beta chain) was seen a few times. The sample belongs to a study of blood T cell repertoires in COVID-19. Background on the study: Researchers got acute and convalescent COVID-19 samples from the United States, Italy and Spain. Sources were T cells, B-cell-depleted T cells, or PBMCs; the material itself was cDNA or gDNA.

Deletions cut 4 bases from V and 3 bases from J, with 13 bases between. The CDR3 length is 13 residues. The germline V gene has CDR1 SQVTM and CDR2 ANQGSEA. Cohort allocation depended upon clinical history that participants reported. Per the original data handling: Amplification from reference gene primers served as the basis for estimated nucleated cell counts. Generated by immunoSEQ multiplex PCR, the TCRdb table keeps only in-frame clones and is missing some. From that table come the V and J calls and clone size; the DNA was used to work out D and trimming. The sample shows roughly 200,000 clones, just over 85% of them seen only once.

Sequencing was done on a sample of PBMCs or T cells enriched from blood (not recorded which). The chain is built from TRBV29-1 and TRBJ2-7; tentatively, D is TRBD2 (6 bases). The receptor was isolated from a woman in her thirties or forties with acute COVID-19. The CDR3 spells CSVGEQGGYEQYF. The CDR3 nucleotides are TGCAGCGTTGGGGAGCAGGGAGGCTACGAGCAGTACTTC.